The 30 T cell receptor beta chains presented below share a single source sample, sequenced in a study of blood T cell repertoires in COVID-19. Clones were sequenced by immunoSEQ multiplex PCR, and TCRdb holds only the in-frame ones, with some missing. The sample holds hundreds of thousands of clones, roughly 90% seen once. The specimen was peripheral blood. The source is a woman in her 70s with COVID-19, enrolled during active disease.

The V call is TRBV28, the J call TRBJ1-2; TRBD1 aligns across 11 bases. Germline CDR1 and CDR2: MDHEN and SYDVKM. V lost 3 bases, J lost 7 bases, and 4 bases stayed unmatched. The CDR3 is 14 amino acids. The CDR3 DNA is TGTGCCAGCAGTTTTGTCGGGACAGGGGGTGGCTACACCTTC. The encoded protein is CASSFVGTGGGYTF.

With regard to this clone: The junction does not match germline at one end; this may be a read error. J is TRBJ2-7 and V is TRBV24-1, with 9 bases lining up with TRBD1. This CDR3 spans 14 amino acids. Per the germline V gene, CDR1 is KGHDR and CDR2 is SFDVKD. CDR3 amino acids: CAISDPGQGWVQYF. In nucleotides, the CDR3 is TGTGCCATCAGTGACCCGGGACAGGGATGGGTGCAGTACTTC.

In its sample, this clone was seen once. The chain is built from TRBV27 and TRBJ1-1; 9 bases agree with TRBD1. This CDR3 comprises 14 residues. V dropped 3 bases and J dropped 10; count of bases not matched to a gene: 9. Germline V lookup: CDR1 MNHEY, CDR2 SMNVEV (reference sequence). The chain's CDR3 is CASSFLPGQGRAFF. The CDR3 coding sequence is TGTGCCAGCAGTTTCCTCCCGGGACAGGGAAGAGCTTTCTTT.

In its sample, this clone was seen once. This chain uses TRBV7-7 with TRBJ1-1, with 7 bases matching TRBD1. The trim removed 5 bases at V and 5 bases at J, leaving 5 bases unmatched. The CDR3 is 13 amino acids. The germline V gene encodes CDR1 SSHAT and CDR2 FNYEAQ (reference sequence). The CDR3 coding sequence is TGTGCCAGCAGCCCAGACAGGGATACTGAAGCTTTCTTT. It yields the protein CASSPDRDTEAFF.

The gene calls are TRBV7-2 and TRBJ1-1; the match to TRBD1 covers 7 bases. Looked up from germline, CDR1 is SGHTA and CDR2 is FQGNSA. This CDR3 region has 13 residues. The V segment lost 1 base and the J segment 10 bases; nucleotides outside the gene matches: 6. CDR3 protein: CASSLGSAGGAFF. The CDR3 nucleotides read TGTGCCAGCAGCTTAGGGTCGGCAGGGGGAGCTTTCTTT.

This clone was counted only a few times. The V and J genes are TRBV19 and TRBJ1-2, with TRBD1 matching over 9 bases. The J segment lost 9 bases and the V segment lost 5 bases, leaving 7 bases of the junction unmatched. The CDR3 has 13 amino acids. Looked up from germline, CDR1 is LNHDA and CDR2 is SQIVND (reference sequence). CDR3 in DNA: TGTGCCAGTAGTTTTGGGACAGGGTGGAGCTACACCTTC. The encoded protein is CASSFGTGWSYTF.

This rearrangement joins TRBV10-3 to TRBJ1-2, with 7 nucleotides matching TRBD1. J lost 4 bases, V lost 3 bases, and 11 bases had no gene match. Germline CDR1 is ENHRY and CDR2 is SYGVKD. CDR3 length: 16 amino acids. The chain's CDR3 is CAISEDHPAGGYGYTF. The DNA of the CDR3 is TGTGCCATCAGTGAAGACCACCCGGCAGGGGGCTATGGCTACACCTTC.

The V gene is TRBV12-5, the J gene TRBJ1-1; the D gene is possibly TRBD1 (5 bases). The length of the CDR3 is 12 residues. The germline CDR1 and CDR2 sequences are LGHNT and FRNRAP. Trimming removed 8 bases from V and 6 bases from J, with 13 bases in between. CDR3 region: CASSGGWPEAFF. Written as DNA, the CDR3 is TGTGCTAGTTCGGGGGGATGGCCTGAAGCTTTCTTT. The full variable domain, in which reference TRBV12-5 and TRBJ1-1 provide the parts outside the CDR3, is DARVTQTPRHKVTEMGQEVTMRCQPILGHNTVFWYRQTMMQGLELLAYFRNRAPLDDSGMPKDRFSAEMPDATLATLKIQPSEPRDSAVYFCASSGGWPEAFFGQGTRLTVV.

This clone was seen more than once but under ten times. The CDR3, as DNA: TGTGCCAGCAGCCCCATGGGGGAAGGAGGGACTGAAGCTTTCTTT. It encodes CASSPMGEGGTEAFF. The rearrangement joins TRBV5-8 to TRBJ1-1; perhaps TRBD1 as D (5 bases). The CDR3 totals 15 residues. V gave up 4 bases and J gave up 5 bases, with 18 bases separating them. The germline CDR1 and CDR2 sequences are SGHTS and YDEGEE.

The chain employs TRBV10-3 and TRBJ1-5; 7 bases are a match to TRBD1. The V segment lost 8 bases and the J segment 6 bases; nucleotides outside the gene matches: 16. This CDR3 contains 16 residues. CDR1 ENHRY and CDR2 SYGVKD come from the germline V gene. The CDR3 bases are TGTGCCATCTCGACCAGCCCGGACAGGTATTTTCAGCCCCAGCATTTT. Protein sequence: CAISTSPDRYFQPQHF.

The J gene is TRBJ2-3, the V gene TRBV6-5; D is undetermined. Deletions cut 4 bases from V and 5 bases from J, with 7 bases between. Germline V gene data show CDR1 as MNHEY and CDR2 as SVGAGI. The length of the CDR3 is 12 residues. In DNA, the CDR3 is TGTGCCAGCAGTTTCTATCTAGATACGCAGTATTTT. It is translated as CASSFYLDTQYF.

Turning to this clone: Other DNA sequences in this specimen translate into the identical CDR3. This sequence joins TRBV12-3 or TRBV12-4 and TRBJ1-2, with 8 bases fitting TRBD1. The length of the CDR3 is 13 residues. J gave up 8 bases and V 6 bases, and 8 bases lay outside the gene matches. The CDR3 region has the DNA TGTGCCAGCAGCCCGGGACAGGCCTACGGCTACACCTTC. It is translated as CASSPGQAYGYTF.

CDR3 sequence (DNA): TGTGCCAGCAGTAGAGGTGAAGAGCAGTTCTTC. It is translated as CASSRGEEQFF. J is TRBJ2-1 and V is TRBV12-3 or TRBV12-4; D gene ambiguous. Between the trimmed V and J ends, which lost 5 bases and 10 bases, there was a span of 9 bases. The CDR3 runs to 11 residues.

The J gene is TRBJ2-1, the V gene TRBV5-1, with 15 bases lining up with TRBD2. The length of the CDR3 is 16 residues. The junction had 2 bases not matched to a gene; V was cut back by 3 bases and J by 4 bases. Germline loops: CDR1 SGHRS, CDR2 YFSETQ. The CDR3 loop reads CASSSGLAGGYNEQFF. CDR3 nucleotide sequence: TGCGCCAGCAGCTCTGGACTAGCGGGGGGGTACAATGAGCAGTTCTTC.

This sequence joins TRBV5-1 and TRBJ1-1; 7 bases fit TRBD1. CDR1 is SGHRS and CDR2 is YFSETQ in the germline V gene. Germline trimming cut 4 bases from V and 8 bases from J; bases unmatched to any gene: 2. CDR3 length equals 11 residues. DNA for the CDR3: TGCGCCAGCAGCGGACAGGAAGAAGCTTTCTTT. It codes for CASSGQEEAFF.

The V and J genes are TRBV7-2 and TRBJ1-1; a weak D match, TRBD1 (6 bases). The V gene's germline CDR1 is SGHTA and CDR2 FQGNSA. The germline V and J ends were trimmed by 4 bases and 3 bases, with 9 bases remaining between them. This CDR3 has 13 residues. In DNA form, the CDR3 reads TGTGCCAGCAGCTACTACAGGGACACTGAAGCTTTCTTT. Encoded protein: CASSYYRDTEAFF. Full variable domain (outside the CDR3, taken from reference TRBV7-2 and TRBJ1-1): GAGVSQSPSNKVTEKGKDVELRCDPISGHTALYWYRQSLGQGLEFLIYFQGNSAPDKSGLPSDRFSAERTGGSVSTLTIQRTQQEDSAVYLCASSYYRDTEAFFGQGTRLTVV.

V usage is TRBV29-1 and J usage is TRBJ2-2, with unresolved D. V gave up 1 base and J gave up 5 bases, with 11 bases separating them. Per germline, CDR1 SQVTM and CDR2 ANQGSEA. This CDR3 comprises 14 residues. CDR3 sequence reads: CSVEAPTRTGELFF. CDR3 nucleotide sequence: TGCAGCGTTGAAGCTCCGACCAGGACCGGGGAGCTGTTTTTT.

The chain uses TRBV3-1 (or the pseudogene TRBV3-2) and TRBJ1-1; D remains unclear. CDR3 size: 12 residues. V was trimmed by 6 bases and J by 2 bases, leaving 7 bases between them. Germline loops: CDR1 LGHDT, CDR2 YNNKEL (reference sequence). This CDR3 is CASRYRNTEAFF. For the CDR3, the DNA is TGTGCCAGCAGGTACAGAAACACTGAAGCTTTCTTT.

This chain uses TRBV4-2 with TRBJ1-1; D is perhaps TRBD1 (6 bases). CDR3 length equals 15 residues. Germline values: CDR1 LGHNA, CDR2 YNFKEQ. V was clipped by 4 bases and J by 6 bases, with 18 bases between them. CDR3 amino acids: CASSPSDSTGSEAFF. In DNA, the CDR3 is TGTGCCAGCAGCCCGTCGGACAGCACCGGGTCTGAAGCTTTCTTT.

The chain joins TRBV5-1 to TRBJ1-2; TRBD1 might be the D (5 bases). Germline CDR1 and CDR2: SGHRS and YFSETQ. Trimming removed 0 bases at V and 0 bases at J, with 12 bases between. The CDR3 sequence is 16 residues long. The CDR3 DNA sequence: TGCGCCAGCAGCTTGGGGTTTGGGGCTCCTAACTATGGCTACACCTTC. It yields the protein CASSLGFGAPNYGYTF.

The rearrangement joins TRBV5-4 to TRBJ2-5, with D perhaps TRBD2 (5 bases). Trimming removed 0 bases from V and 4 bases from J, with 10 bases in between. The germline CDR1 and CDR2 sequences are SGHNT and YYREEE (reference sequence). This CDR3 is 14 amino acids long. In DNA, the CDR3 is TGTGCCAGCAGCTTGGCTACTAGTCGAGAGACCCAGTACTTC. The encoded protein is CASSLATSRETQYF.

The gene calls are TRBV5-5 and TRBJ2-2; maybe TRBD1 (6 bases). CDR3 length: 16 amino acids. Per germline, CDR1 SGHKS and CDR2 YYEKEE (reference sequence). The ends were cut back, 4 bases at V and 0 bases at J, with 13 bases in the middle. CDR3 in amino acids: CASSLGQGPNTGELFF. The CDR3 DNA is TGTGCCAGCAGCCTAGGGCAGGGGCCGAACACCGGGGAGCTGTTTTTT.

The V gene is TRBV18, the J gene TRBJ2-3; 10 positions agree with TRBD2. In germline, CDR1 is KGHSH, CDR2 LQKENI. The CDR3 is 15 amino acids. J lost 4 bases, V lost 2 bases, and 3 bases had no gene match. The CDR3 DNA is TGTGCCAGCTCACCAAGCGGGGGGGCCTCAGATACGCAGTATTTT. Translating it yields CASSPSGGASDTQYF. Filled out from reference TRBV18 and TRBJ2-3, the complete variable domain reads NAGVMQNPRHLVRRRGQEARLRCSPMKGHSHVYWYRQLPEEGLKFMVYLQKENIIDESGMPKERFSAEFPKEGPSILRIQQVVRGDSAAYFCASSPSGGASDTQYFGPGTRLTVL.

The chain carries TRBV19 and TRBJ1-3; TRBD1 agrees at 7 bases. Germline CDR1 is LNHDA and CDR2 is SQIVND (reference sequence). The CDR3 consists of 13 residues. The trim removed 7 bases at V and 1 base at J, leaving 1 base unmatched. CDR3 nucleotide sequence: TGTGCCAGTAAGGGACAGTCTGGAAACACCATATATTTT. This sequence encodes CASKGQSGNTIYF.

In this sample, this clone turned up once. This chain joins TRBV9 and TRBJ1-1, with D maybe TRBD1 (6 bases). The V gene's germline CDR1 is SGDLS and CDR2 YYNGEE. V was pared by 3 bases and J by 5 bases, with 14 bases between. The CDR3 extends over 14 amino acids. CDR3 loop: CASSARGRLTEAFF. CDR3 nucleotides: TGTGCCAGCAGCGCCAGGGGAAGGTTGACTGAAGCTTTCTTT.

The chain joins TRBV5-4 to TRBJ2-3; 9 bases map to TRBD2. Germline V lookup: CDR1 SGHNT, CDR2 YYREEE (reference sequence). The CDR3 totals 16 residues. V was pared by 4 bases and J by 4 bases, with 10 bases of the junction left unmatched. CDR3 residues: CASSPRGGGAADTQYF. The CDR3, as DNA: TGTGCCAGCAGCCCCCGTGGCGGGGGGGCGGCAGATACGCAGTATTTT.

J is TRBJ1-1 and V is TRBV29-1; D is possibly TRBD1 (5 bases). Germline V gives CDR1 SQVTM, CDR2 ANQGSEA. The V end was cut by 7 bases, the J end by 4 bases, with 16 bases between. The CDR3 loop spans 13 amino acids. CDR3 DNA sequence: TGCAGCGCCACGGAGGGTAGGGGCACTGAAGCTTTCTTT. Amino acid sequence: CSATEGRGTEAFF.

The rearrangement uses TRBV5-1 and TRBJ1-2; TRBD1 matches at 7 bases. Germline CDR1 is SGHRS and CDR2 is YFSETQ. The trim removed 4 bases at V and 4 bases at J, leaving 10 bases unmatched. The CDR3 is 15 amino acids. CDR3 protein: CASSRSGQEAYGYTF. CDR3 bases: TGCGCCAGCAGCCGCTCCGGACAGGAAGCCTATGGCTACACCTTC.

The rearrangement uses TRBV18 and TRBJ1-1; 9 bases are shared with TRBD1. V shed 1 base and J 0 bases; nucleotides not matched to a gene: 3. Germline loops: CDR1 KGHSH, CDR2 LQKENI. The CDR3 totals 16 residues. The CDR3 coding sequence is TGTGCCAGCTCACCACGGACAGGGGCGTTGAACACTGAAGCTTTCTTT. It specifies CASSPRTGALNTEAFF.

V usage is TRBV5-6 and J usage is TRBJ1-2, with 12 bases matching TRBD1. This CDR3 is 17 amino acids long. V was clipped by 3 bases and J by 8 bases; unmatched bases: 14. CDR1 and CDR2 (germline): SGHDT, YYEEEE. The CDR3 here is CASSSRPGQGAVKGYTF. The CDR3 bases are TGTGCCAGCAGCTCAAGACCGGGACAGGGGGCGGTGAAAGGCTACACCTTC.